This is a list of T cell receptor beta chains from one sample in a study of PD-L1 blockade in urothelial cancer. Data came from immunoSEQ multiplex PCR; TCRdb stores just in-frame clones and leaves some out. The data show 35,000 to 40,000 clones, around 88% seen once. The sequencing here drew on PBMCs, taken around atezolizumab (anti-PD-L1) treatment. Receptors originate from a man aged 55 to 69 with urothelial cancer. CDR3s include the opening cysteine and the closing phenylalanine or tryptophan. The order of the fields is V gene, D gene, J gene, CDR3 DNA, CDR3 protein. D genes are given only for firm matches.

>TRBV30|-|TRBJ1-2
TGTGCCACCGGACAGTCTGGCTACACCTTC
CATGQSGYTF
>TRBV6-5|TRBD1|TRBJ1-1
TGTGCCAGCAGCCCAGACAGGGGGACTGAAGCTTTCTTT
CASSPDRGTEAFF
>TRBV9|TRBD1|TRBJ2-7
TGTGCCAGCAGCCCCCGGGACAGAAGCTCCTACGAGCAGTACTTC
CASSPRDRSSYEQYF
>TRBV7-9|-|TRBJ2-7
TGTGCCAGCAGCTTATCGGGGGGCGCTTCCTACGAGCAGTACTTC
CASSLSGGASYEQYF
>TRBV5-1|-|TRBJ1-3
TGCGCCAGCAGCCCGGCGGCTTTCTCTGGAAACACCATATATTTT
CASSPAAFSGNTIYF
>TRBV11-3|-|TRBJ1-2
TGTGCCAGCAGCTTTGGGGGCTCGGGACGCGGCTACACCTTC
CASSFGGSGRGYTF
>TRBV5-1|TRBD2|TRBJ2-5
TGCGCCAGCAGCTTGGAGGGTAGCGGGTTTGGTAAAGAGACCCAGTACTTC
CASSLEGSGFGKETQYF
>TRBV29-1|-|TRBJ1-2
TGCAGCGTTGAGGGAGGGGGCTACACCTTC
CSVEGGGYTF
>TRBV14|TRBD2|TRBJ2-7
TGTGCCAGCAACCGACTAGCGGGCCACGAGCAGTACTTC
CASNRLAGHEQYF
>TRBV10-3|TRBD2|TRBJ2-2
TGTGCCATCAGTCGGGGACTAGCGGGAGGGCCGGGGGAGCTGTTTTTT
CAISRGLAGGPGELFF
>TRBV9|TRBD1|TRBJ1-5
TGTGCCAGCAGCGTAGGAGGGACAGCTAATCAGCCCCAGCATTTT
CASSVGGTANQPQHF
>TRBV7-9|TRBD1|TRBJ1-1
TGTGCCAGCAGCCTGAGGGGACAGGTAAACACTGAAGCTTTCTTT
CASSLRGQVNTEAFF
>TRBV7-3|TRBD2|TRBJ2-5
TGTGCCAGCAGCCTTGGACTAGCGGGGGGGGACCGCCGAGAGACCCAGTACTTC
CASSLGLAGGDRRETQYF
>TRBV6-5|-|TRBJ2-2
TGTGCCAGCAGTTCCGAGGCCGGGGAGCTGTTTTTT
CASSSEAGELFF